This T cell receptor beta chain was captured in a study of PD-1 blockade in classical Hodgkin lymphoma (dated by TCRdb to 2020 to 2022). Regarding the research as a whole: Nivolumab dosing was 3 mg/kg intravenously every 2 weeks, continuing until either disease progression or unacceptable toxicity. The study used TCR beta sequencing and CyTOF to define a peripheral blood immune signature of response to PD-1 blockade in classical Hodgkin lymphoma.

Worth noting for this clone: The antigen it binds to is not known. Within one base of it there is no much larger clone, and no base qualities were kept.

Genomic DNA was extracted with the Qiagen DNeasy kit from unsorted PBMCs and from negatively selected CD4+ and CD8+ fractions. TCR beta CDR3 regions were amplified by immunoSEQ multiplex PCR using primers annealing to V and J segments. Amplification bias was minimized using a synthetic immune receptor repertoire, and residual bias was removed computationally after sequencing. Regarding the original processing steps: Repertoire diversity was quantified as the Shannon entropy index using custom Python scripts. Unsorted, CD4+ and CD8+ repertoires were examined separately, except in combined analyses, for which CD4+ and CD8+ sequences were merged in silico. A clone was considered expanded if an increase in frequency of at least 2-fold after treatment relative to C1D1 was found, and a pseudocount of 0.5 was applied to clones undetected at baseline. Singleton clones were defined as clones with 0 or 1 copy at C1D1, and non-singleton clones were defined as clones with 2 or more copies. Clones expanded in unsorted samples were labelled as CD4+, CD8+ or unknown by matching protein sequences in sorted samples from the same patient. Wilcoxon tests were applied to paired samples to test diversity changes from C1D1 to C4D1. What TCRdb holds here is the immuneACCESS table cut down to in-frame rearrangements. Part of the clones is not present; checked against another copy, under half of the missing clones reflect an unresolved V gene, and the others are unexplained. Clone size and V and J calls were adopted from that table, with D and trimming inferred from the DNA. This sample holds 100,000 or so clones; about 92% were observed only once. The top ten constitute roughly 19% of the sample.

Read against the paper, the sample's time point label means: cycle 4 day 1 (C4D1), after around six weeks of nivolumab. Every trial patient had relapsed following autologous stem cell transplantation, and prior brentuximab vedotin exposure was what differed among cohorts A, B and C. A total of over 50 patients with relapsed/refractory classical Hodgkin lymphoma made up the trial cohort, and each patient's best overall response was complete response, partial response or progressive disease. In the multi-cohort phase II CheckMate 205 trial, trial patients received single-agent nivolumab. Best overall response was determined by an independent review committee according to the 2007 International Working Group response criteria. PBMCs from the trial were collected at three points: immediately before nivolumab initiation (C1D1), and during therapy at cycle 2 day 1 and cycle 4 day 1. Peripheral blood was collected in 8 mL Vacutainer Cell Preparation Tubes, from which PBMCs were isolated by centrifugation and then cryopreserved.

The paper as a whole reports these results and caveats: Baseline TCR diversity was reported to be lower in newly diagnosed patients than in healthy donors and to be lower still in relapsed/refractory patients. Trial patients achieving complete response had baseline diversity similar to newly diagnosed patients, whereas partial responders and progressors had significantly lower diversity. The study covered only a single clinical trial cohort, and the causes of the repertoire differences, possibly disease activity or prior therapy, were still not defined. By C4D1, a significant rise was seen in CD4+ TCR diversity but not in CD8+ TCR diversity (p=0.0027 vs p=0.16), and the rise was most apparent among complete responders (p=0.02). Lower diversity was observed in patients in whom nivolumab was started less than 1 year after ASCT, and these patients were excluded from later analyses so that confounding by immune reconstitution would be avoided.

The sample was peripheral blood mononuclear cells (PBMCs), taken before the fourth cycle of nivolumab. This sequence originates from a human donor with classical Hodgkin lymphoma.

The CDR3 loop reads CASNLQGGNQPQHF. The DNA sequence is TGTGCCAGTAACCTACAGGGGGGGAACCAGCCCCAGCATTTT. In this chain, TRBV19 is recombined with TRBJ1-5; 8 central bases correspond to TRBD1. Taken from cysteine to phenylalanine, the CDR3 has 14 residues. The DNA shown is the 42-base CDR3, in frame from base 1. Via the germline V gene (reference sequence), CDR1 is LNHDA and CDR2 SQIVND. Trimming accounts for 7 bases at V and 7 bases at J, while the number of junction bases matched to no gene is 9. Reference TRBV19 and TRBJ1-5 genes cover what lies past the CDR3, so the full variable domain is DGGITQSPKYLFRKEGQNVTLSCEQNLNHDAMYWYRQDPGQGLRLIYYSQIVNDFQKGDIAEGYSVSREKKESFPLTVTSAQKNPTAFYLCASNLQGGNQPQHFGDGTRLSIL.